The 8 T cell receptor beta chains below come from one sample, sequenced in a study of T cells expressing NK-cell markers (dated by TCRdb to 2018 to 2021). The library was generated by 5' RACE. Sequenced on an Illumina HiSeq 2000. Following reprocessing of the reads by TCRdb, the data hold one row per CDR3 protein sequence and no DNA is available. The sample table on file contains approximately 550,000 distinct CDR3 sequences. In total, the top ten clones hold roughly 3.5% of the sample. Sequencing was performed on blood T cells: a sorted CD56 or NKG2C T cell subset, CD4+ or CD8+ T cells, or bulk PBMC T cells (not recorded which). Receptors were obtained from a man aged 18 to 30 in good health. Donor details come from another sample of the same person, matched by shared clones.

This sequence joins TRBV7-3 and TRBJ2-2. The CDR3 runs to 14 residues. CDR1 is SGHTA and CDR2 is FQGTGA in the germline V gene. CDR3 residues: CASSLSKDTGELFF.

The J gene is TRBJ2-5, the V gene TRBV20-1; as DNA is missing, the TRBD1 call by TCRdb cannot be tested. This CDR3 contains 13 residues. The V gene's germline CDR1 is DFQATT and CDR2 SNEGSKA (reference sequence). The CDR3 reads CAYSGRSQETQYF.

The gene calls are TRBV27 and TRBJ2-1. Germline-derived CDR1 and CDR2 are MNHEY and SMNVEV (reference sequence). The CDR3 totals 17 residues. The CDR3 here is CASSLSTSGRPYNEQFF.

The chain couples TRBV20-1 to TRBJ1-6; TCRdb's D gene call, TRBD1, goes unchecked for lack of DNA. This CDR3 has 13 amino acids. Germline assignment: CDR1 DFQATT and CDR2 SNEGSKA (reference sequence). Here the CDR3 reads CSAPTEKNSPLHF.

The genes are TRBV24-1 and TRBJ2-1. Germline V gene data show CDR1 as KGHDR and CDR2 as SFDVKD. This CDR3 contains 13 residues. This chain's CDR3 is CATSDSVENEQFF.

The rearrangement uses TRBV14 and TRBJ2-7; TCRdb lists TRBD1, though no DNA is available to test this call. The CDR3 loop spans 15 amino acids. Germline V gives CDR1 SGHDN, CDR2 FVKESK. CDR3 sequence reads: CASSQDRDTIYEQYF.

This CDR3 reads CASSYQTGLLETQYF. This rearrangement joins TRBV6-5 to TRBJ2-5; the TCRdb call, TRBD1, lacks DNA for checking. Looked up from germline, CDR1 is MNHEY and CDR2 is SVGAGI. This CDR3 region has 15 residues.

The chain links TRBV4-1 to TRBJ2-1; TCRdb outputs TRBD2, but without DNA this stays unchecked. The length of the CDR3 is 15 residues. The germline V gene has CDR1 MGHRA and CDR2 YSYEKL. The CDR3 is CASSQGTSKYNEQFF.